This T cell receptor (beta chain) emerged from a study of blood T cell repertoires in COVID-19. In the study overall: Collection of acute and convalescent COVID-19 samples took place in the United States, Italy and Spain. PBMCs, B-cell-depleted T cells, or T cells provided the cDNA or gDNA that made up the material.

Method: immunoSEQ multiplex PCR; TCRdb's copy keeps in-frame clones and lacks some. The data show approximately 280,000 clones, about nine tenths seen once. CDR1 and CDR2 (germline): LNHDA, SQIVND (reference sequence). The ends were cut back, 3 bases at V and 5 bases at J, with 10 bases in the middle. There are 13 residues in the CDR3. Specimen: peripheral blood. The origin of this receptor is a man aged 50-59 years with acute or convalescent COVID-19. V is TRBV19 and J is TRBJ1-1; unclear D gene. The CDR3 sequence is CASSMWEATEAFF. CDR3 in DNA: TGTGCCAGTAGTATGTGGGAGGCGACTGAAGCTTTCTTT. Together with reference TRBV19 and TRBJ1-1, the CDR3 gives the full variable domain: DGGITQSPKYLFRKEGQNVTLSCEQNLNHDAMYWYRQDPGQGLRLIYYSQIVNDFQKGDIAEGYSVSREKKESFPLTVTSAQKNPTAFYLCASSMWEATEAFFGQGTRLTVV.